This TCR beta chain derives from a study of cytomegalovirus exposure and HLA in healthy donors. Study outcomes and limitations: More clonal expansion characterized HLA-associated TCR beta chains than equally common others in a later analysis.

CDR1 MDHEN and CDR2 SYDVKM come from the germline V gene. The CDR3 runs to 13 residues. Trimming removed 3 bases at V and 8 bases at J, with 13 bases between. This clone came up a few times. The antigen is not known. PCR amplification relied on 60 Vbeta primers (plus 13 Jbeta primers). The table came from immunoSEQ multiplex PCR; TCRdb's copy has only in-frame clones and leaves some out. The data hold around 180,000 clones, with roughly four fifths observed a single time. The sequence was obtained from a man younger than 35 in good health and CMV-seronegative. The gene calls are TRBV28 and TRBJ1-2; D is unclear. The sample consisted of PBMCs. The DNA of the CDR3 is TGTGCCAGCAGTTTCTCTTGGGCGCGCGGCTACACCTTC. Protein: CASSFSWARGYTF.